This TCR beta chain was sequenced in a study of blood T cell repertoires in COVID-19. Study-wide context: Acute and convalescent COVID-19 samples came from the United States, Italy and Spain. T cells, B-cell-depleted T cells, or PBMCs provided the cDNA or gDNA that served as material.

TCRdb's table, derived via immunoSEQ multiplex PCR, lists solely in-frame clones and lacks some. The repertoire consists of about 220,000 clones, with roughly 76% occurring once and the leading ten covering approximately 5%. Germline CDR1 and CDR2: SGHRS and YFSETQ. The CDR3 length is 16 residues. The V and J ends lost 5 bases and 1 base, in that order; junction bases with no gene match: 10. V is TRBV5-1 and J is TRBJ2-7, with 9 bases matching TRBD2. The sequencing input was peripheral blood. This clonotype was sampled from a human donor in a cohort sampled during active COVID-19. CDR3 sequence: CASSRASSGDSYEQYF. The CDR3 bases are TGCGCCAGCAGTCGGGCTTCTAGCGGGGATTCCTACGAGCAGTACTTC.